These 22 T cell receptor beta chains share one sample of origin, sequenced in a study of patients and donors after allogeneic stem cell transplantation. TCRdb re-called the RT-PCR reads with MiXCR, one entry per CDR3 protein. The profile shows about 74,000 distinct CDR3 sequences, roughly 29% of them singletons. The sequencing input was blood, either unsorted or a sorted T cell fraction (not recorded which). The receptor source for this set is a human donor who was either an allogeneic HSCT recipient or a stem cell or donor lymphocyte infusion donor (not recorded which). It is not recorded whose cells these are; they may come from a transplant donor.

CDR3 region: CASSQTRDRTYEQYF. CDR3 DNA sequence: TGTGCCAGCTCACAAACGCGGGACAGAACCTACGAGCAGTACTTC. The chain combines TRBV18 with TRBJ2-7, with D possibly matching TRBD1 (7 bases). The CDR3 spans 15 residues. Germline CDR1 and CDR2: KGHSH and LQKENI. Deletions cut 4 bases from V and 2 bases from J, with 15 bases between.

Concerning this clonotype: A much larger clone lies one base from this, so it may be a read error. This chain uses TRBV27 with TRBJ1-5, with D possibly being TRBD1 (5 bases). The CDR3 contains 16 residues. Germline-derived CDR1 and CDR2 are MNHEY and SMNVEV (reference sequence). As DNA, the CDR3 is TGTGCCAGCAGTCGAGACAGCGGTTATAGCAATCAGCTCCAGCATTTT. It specifies CASSRDSGYSNQLQHF.

This clonotype was recorded a few times. The chain employs TRBV27 and TRBJ1-1; D gene ambiguous. From germline, CDR1 is MNHEY and CDR2 SMNVEV (reference sequence). The CDR3 runs 13 residues. The ends were cut back, 0 bases at V and 4 bases at J, with 6 bases in the middle. The CDR3 region is CASSLSGPTEAFF. Written as DNA, the CDR3 is TGTGCCAGCAGTTTATCAGGGCCCACTGAAGCTTTCTTT.

V is TRBV6-5 and J is TRBJ2-4, with D possibly being TRBD2 (6 bases). The germline CDR1 and CDR2 sequences are MNHEY and SVGAGI. The CDR3 is 15 amino acids. Trimming took off 6 bases at V and 5 bases at J, with 17 bases between the two ends. CDR3 in DNA: TGTGCCAGCAGCCGACATTTTCCGGGGGAAAACATTCAGTACTTC. Encoded protein: CASSRHFPGENIQYF.

This chain joins TRBV9 and TRBJ2-5; D unresolved. The CDR3 is 15 residues long. The V gene lost 0 bases and the J gene lost 2 bases, with 11 bases spanning the gap. Per the germline V gene, CDR1 is SGDLS and CDR2 is YYNGEE. The DNA for the CDR3 is TGTGCCAGCAGCGTAGATGGGCGGATACAAGAGACCCAGTACTTC. As protein: CASSVDGRIQETQYF.

The rearrangement uses TRBV9 and TRBJ1-1; D might be TRBD1 (5 bases). The CDR3 totals 14 residues. The V gene's germline CDR1 is SGDLS and CDR2 YYNGEE. V dropped 3 bases and J dropped 5 bases, with 14 bases sitting between them. CDR3 sequence reads: CASSDPGARTEAFF. The CDR3 DNA is TGTGCCAGCAGCGACCCCGGGGCGCGGACTGAAGCTTTCTTT.

This clonotype was seen a handful of times. The V and J genes are TRBV6-5 and TRBJ1-6; D gene unclear. The germline V gene has CDR1 MNHEY and CDR2 SVGAGI. This CDR3 has 19 amino acids. V shed 0 bases and J shed 3 bases, with 18 bases lying between them. The CDR3 bases are TGTGCCAGCAGTTACTCCAACGAGCCAGAGGGCCTCTATAATTCACCCCTCCACTTT. It specifies CASSYSNEPEGLYNSPLHF.

V and J are TRBV7-9 and TRBJ2-7; 9 bases are a match to TRBD1. Trimming took 6 bases from V and 4 from J; bases not matched to a gene: 4. There are 13 residues in the CDR3. The germline CDR1 and CDR2 sequences are SEHNR and FQNEAQ (reference sequence). The CDR3 DNA follows: TGTGCCAGCAGGCCACAGGGGGCGTACGAGCAGTACTTC. It translates to CASRPQGAYEQYF. The whole variable domain, remainder taken from reference TRBV7-9 and TRBJ2-7, is DTGVSQNPRHKITKRGQNVTFRCDPISEHNRLYWYRQTLGQGPEFLTYFQNEAQLEKSRLLSDRFSAERPKGSFSTLEIQRTEQGDSAMYLCASRPQGAYEQYFGPGTRLTVT.

The chain is built from TRBV5-1 and TRBJ1-1; D may be TRBD1 (5 bases). The CDR3 is 16 amino acids. V lost 4 bases to trimming and J lost 6 bases, with 22 bases between them. The V gene's germline CDR1 is SGHRS and CDR2 YFSETQ. The DNA for the CDR3 is TGCGCCAGCAGCGTTGTAGCGGAGGGACTGCGCGCTGAAGCTTTCTTT. It encodes CASSVVAEGLRAEAFF.

The gene calls are TRBV3-1 and TRBJ2-3; D is undetermined. CDR1 LGHDT and CDR2 YNNKEL come from the germline V gene (reference sequence). Trimming shortened V by 4 bases and J by 6 bases, and 14 bases separated the two germline ends. The CDR3 spans 14 residues. CDR3 coding DNA: TGTGCCAGCAGCCCTAATAGGGTGAGGGATACGCAGTATTTT. Protein product: CASSPNRVRDTQYF.

The genes are TRBV5-1 and TRBJ1-1; a possible D gene is TRBD1 (5 bases). There are 13 residues in the CDR3. Trimming took 2 bases from V and 3 from J, leaving 8 bases between them. Germline V gene sequence: CDR1 SGHRS, CDR2 YFSETQ. The DNA for the CDR3 is TGCGCCAGCAGCTTCAGGGTAGACACTGAAGCTTTCTTT. This sequence encodes CASSFRVDTEAFF.

This clonotype occurred many times. V is TRBV12-3 or TRBV12-4 and J is TRBJ1-2; 11 bases line up with TRBD1. Losses at the gene ends were 4 bases for V and 6 bases for J; bases not matched to a gene: 4. CDR3 length: 14 residues. CDR3 bases: TGTGCCAGCAGTTCCCGGGACAGGGGGGATGGCTACACCTTC. It yields the protein CASSSRDRGDGYTF.

This chain connects TRBV10-3 to TRBJ2-5; D unclear. Germline CDR1 reads ENHRY; CDR2 reads SYGVKD. Trimming took 0 bases from V and 5 from J, leaving 7 bases between them. This CDR3 has 13 residues. CDR3 coding DNA: TGTGCCATCAGTGAGTCGACGAGGGAGACCCAGTACTTC. Protein product: CAISESTRETQYF.

This clonotype was counted only a few times. This chain uses TRBV29-1 with TRBJ1-1; D gene ambiguous. The V end was cut by 6 bases, the J end by 4 bases, with 9 bases between. The CDR3 sequence is 11 residues long. Germline-derived CDR1 and CDR2 are SQVTM and ANQGSEA. Here the CDR3 DNA reads TGCAGCGTGGCCGAGACCACTGAAGCTTTCTTT. It is translated as CSVAETTEAFF.

This clonotype has a handful of counts. The V gene is TRBV6-5, the J gene TRBJ1-1, with a weak D call TRBD1 (6 bases). Trimming removed 6 bases from V and 11 bases from J, with 19 bases in between. This CDR3 has 13 residues. CDR1 is MNHEY, CDR2 SVGAGI, per germline. The chain's CDR3 is CASRTGFGKTAFF. CDR3 DNA: TGTGCCAGCAGAACAGGGTTCGGTAAAACGGCTTTCTTT.

This chain joins TRBV12-5 and TRBJ1-2, with 7 bases that match TRBD1. The CDR3 sequence is 15 residues long. The V segment lost 1 base and the J segment 4 bases; nucleotides outside the gene matches: 6. The germline V gene encodes CDR1 LGHNT and CDR2 FRNRAP. DNA of the CDR3: TGTGCTAGTGGTTTGGCACCGGGGACAGCCTATGGCTACACCTTC. It translates to CASGLAPGTAYGYTF.

This clonotype was recorded at least ten times. This chain joins TRBV12-3 or TRBV12-4 and TRBJ1-1; D perhaps matches TRBD1 (6 bases). V was trimmed by 3 bases and J by 5 bases, leaving 10 bases between them. The CDR3 spans 13 residues. Here the CDR3 DNA reads TGTGCCAGCAGTTTCACAGGGTTGACTGAAGCTTTCTTT. Translation: CASSFTGLTEAFF.

J is TRBJ2-7 and V is TRBV4-2; D is undetermined. The CDR3 runs to 16 residues. Trimming took off 0 bases at V and 0 bases at J, with 12 bases between the two ends. Looked up from germline, CDR1 is LGHNA and CDR2 is YNFKEQ. The DNA of the CDR3 is TGTGCCAGCAGCCAAGAAAGTCACTCCAGCTCCTACGAGCAGTACTTC. Translating gives CASSQESHSSSYEQYF.

This clonotype showed up just a few times. The CDR3 DNA follows: TGCAGTGCTCACAGGACAGGGTCCTACGAGCAGTACTTC. Translating gives CSAHRTGSYEQYF. The rearrangement uses TRBV20-1 and TRBJ2-7; the match to TRBD1 covers 8 bases. The ends lost 5 bases at V and 1 base at J; junction bases unmatched: 4. The germline V gene encodes CDR1 DFQATT and CDR2 SNEGSKA (reference sequence). The CDR3 has 13 amino acids.

This clonotype was seen at least ten times. The rearrangement uses TRBV12-3 or TRBV12-4 and TRBJ2-5, with a weak D call TRBD1 (5 bases). V gave up 7 bases and J gave up 3 bases, with 12 bases separating them. The CDR3 runs 13 residues. In DNA, the CDR3 is TGTGCCAGCAACCCATGGGGCGAAGAGACCCAGTACTTC. Translation: CASNPWGEETQYF.

This clonotype was picked up a small number of times. The CDR3 DNA reads as TGTGCCAGCAGCCCGCCGGATTTAAACTATGGCTACACCTTC. This sequence encodes CASSPPDLNYGYTF. This chain connects TRBV27 to TRBJ1-2; D gene ambiguous. The V end was cut by 6 bases, the J end by 2 bases, with 13 bases between. Germline CDR1 reads MNHEY; CDR2 reads SMNVEV (reference sequence). There are 14 residues in the CDR3.

A word on this clonotype: A much bigger clone sits one base away, suggesting this may be a read error. This chain links TRBV12-3 or TRBV12-4 with TRBJ2-1; 11 nucleotides match TRBD2. The CDR3 runs to 15 residues. The CDR3 DNA reads as TGTGCCAGCAGATTAGGGACTAGCGGATACAATGAGCAGTTCTTC. This codes for CASRLGTSGYNEQFF.